These T cell receptor beta chains were read from a single sample in a study of vaccination and CD4 T cells after COVID-19. TCRdb analysed the PCR reads with MiXCR anew, one entry per CDR3 protein. The table records around 23,000 distinct CDR3 sequences, approximately 30% of them present only once. No antigen is known for these receptors. The starting material was CD4+ T cells from blood, cultured in vitro, obtained about 7 months after SARS-CoV-2 vaccination. The receptors shown here come from a human donor who had recovered from COVID-19. The CDR3 runs from the conserved cysteine through the conserved F or W. Each record gives: D gene, V gene, clone size, CDR3 length, J gene, CDR3 DNA, CDR3 protein. D genes are given only for firm matches. Rows may omit the clone size; those that give it use once, few, many or a size class.

>.|TRBV7-2|few|12|TRBJ2-1
TGTGCCAGCAGCTTTGTACCGAGTGAGCAGTTCTTC
CASSFVPSEQFF
>TRBD2|TRBV7-2|few|14|TRBJ2-7
TGTGCCAGCAGCTCCAACAGCGGGACTGACGAGCAGTACTTC
CASSSNSGTDEQYF
>TRBD1|TRBV11-3|.|13|TRBJ2-7
TGTGCCAGCAGCTTAGAAACAGGGGCCGAGCAGTACTTC
CASSLETGAEQYF
>.|TRBV24-1|.|14|TRBJ2-3
TGTGCCACCAGTGATATAGGGTTGACAGATACGCAGTATTTT
CATSDIGLTDTQYF
>.|TRBV1|.|14|TRBJ1-2
TGCACCAGCAGCCGAGGGGGTTTCTACTATGGCTACACCTTC
CTSSRGGFYYGYTF
>TRBD2|TRBV5-1|.|15|TRBJ2-5
TGCGCCAGCAGCCCGATTTCCGGGGGGTACGAGACCCAGTACTTC
CASSPISGGYETQYF
>TRBD2|TRBV7-2|medium-sized|16|TRBJ2-7
TGTGCCAGCAGCTTCTCTGGACTAGAAGCGGCCTACGAGCAGTACTTC
CASSFSGLEAAYEQYF
>TRBD1|TRBV6-1|.|15|TRBJ1-2
TGTGCCAGCAGTCCGACGGGACAGGGGTTCTATGGCTACACCTTC
CASSPTGQGFYGYTF
>.|TRBV6-5|.|13|TRBJ1-5
TGTGCCAGCAGTTACTACAAAGATCAGCCCCAGCATTTT
CASSYYKDQPQHF
>TRBD2|TRBV7-3|few|16|TRBJ2-3
TGTGCCAGCAGCATCGGGACTAGCGGGGCGGGGGGTACGCAGTATTTT
CASSIGTSGAGGTQYF
>.|TRBV6-1|few|12|TRBJ2-3
TGTGCCAGCATGGATTTACTACATACGCAGTATTTT
CASMDLLHTQYF
>TRBD2|TRBV15|.|19|TRBJ2-5
TGTGCCACCAGCAGAGATCTACCCTCCCCGGGGGGACTTCAAGAGACCCAGTACTTC
CATSRDLPSPGGLQETQYF
>.|TRBV20-1|few|13|TRBJ1-1
TGCAGCACCTTTGATGGGGCGGACACTGAAGCTTTCTTT
CSTFDGADTEAFF
>.|TRBV27|.|15|TRBJ1-2
TGTGCCAGCAGACCGGGGACACAGACTAACTATGGCTACACCTTC
CASRPGTQTNYGYTF
>TRBD2|TRBV20-1|few|17|TRBJ2-1
TGCAGTGCTAGAGAACGGGCGGGAGGGCACCAATACAATGAGCAGTTCTTC
CSARERAGGHQYNEQFF
>.|TRBV19|.|13|TRBJ1-5
TGTGCCAGTAGTATAGACCAAATACAGCCCCAGCATTTT
CASSIDQIQPQHF
>TRBD1|TRBV27|few|14|TRBJ1-1
TGTGCCAGCAGTCTCGGGACAGGGGGCACTGAAGCTTTCTTT
CASSLGTGGTEAFF
>TRBD1|TRBV6-1|.|12|TRBJ1-1
TGTGCCAGCAGAGACAGGGCCACTGAAGCTTTCTTT
CASRDRATEAFF
>.|TRBV27|few|18|TRBJ1-5
TGTGCCAGCAGTCCCTCCGGGACTAATGCATTGGGCAATCAGCCCCAGCATTTT
CASSPSGTNALGNQPQHF
>TRBD1|TRBV29-1|.|14|TRBJ1-4
TGCAGCGTTAGGGACAGGGCCACTAATGAAAAACTGTTTTTT
CSVRDRATNEKLFF
>TRBD2|TRBV20-1|.|17|TRBJ2-2
TGCAGTGCCCTAGGGGGACTAGCGGGAGGAAACACCGGGGAGCTGTTTTTT
CSALGGLAGGNTGELFF
>TRBD2|TRBV20-1|.|13|TRBJ2-1
TGCAGTGCTAGACCAGTTATAGGGACTAGCGACTTCTTC
CSARPVIGTSDFF
>.|TRBV7-3|few|14|TRBJ1-2
TGTGCCAGCAGCCCCGATGCGGGGGCCTATGGCTACACCTTC
CASSPDAGAYGYTF
>.|TRBV27|.|13|TRBJ2-5
TGTGCCAGCAGTTTAAGGGTTGGACAGACCCAGTACTTC
CASSLRVGQTQYF
>.|TRBV4-2|.|16|TRBJ2-1
TGTGCCAGCAGCCAAGCCCGGATTGGGCAGAACAATGAGCAGTTCTTC
CASSQARIGQNNEQFF
>TRBD2|TRBV6-1|.|19|TRBJ2-1
TGTGCCAGCAGTGAATTGGGGACTAGCGCATTTAGCTCCTACAATGAGCAGTTCTTC
CASSELGTSAFSSYNEQFF
>.|TRBV6-5|.|16|TRBJ2-6
TGTGCCAGCAGTTTCCATGTGGTCTCTGGGGCCAACGTCCTGACTTTC
CASSFHVVSGANVLTF
>.|TRBV24-1|few|13|TRBJ1-2
TGTGCCACCAGTGAGGGGACAAGCTATGGCTACACCTTC
CATSEGTSYGYTF
>TRBD1|TRBV20-1|few|12|TRBJ2-7
TGCAGTGCCACCGGGACAGGGCGCGAGCAGTACTTC
CSATGTGREQYF
>TRBD2|TRBV20-1|.|15|TRBJ2-3
TGCAGTGCTAGAGGGACTAGCGGTGGACCAGATACGCAGTATTTT
CSARGTSGGPDTQYF
>TRBD2|TRBV27|few|16|TRBJ2-7
TGTGCCAGCAGTTTCCGGACTAGCGGGAGGCTATACGAGCAGTACTTC
CASSFRTSGRLYEQYF
>TRBD1|TRBV15|few|15|TRBJ2-1
TGTGCCACCAGCAAGGGACAGGGGTATTGGAATGAGCAGTTCTTC
CATSKGQGYWNEQFF
>.|TRBV19|.|14|TRBJ1-2
TGTGCCAGTATCTTGGGTGGGGGCAAAGAAGGCTACACCTTC
CASILGGGKEGYTF
>.|TRBV6-1|medium-sized|15|TRBJ1-5
TGTGCCAGCACCAAGGGCCACCTAAGCAATCAGCCCCAGCATTTT
CASTKGHLSNQPQHF
>.|TRBV7-9|few|12|TRBJ2-7
TGTGCCAGCAGCCCTACCTCCGCTGAGCAGTACTTC
CASSPTSAEQYF
>.|TRBV7-9|medium-sized|15|TRBJ2-5
TGTGCCAGCAGTCCGCCAGGGCCGGGCATAGAGACCCAGTACTTC
CASSPPGPGIETQYF
>.|TRBV20-1|few|14|TRBJ2-5
TGCAGTGCTAGGAGTATGGAACTCAAAGAGACCCAGTACTTC
CSARSMELKETQYF
>.|TRBV19|.|16|TRBJ2-5
TGTGCCAGTAGTATCGTTCAGGGAAAATACCAAGAGACCCAGTACTTC
CASSIVQGKYQETQYF
>.|TRBV5-5|.|15|TRBJ2-5
TGTGCCAGCAGCTTGGAAGGGACCATGGAAGAGACCCAGTACTTC
CASSLEGTMEETQYF
>TRBD2|TRBV6-2/TRBV6-3|.|18|TRBJ2-7
TGTGCCAGCAGCGCGGGACTAGCGGGAGCCCCATTCTCCTACGAGCAGTACTTC
CASSAGLAGAPFSYEQYF
>TRBD1|TRBV19|.|16|TRBJ1-1
TGTGCCAGTAGTACCCCAGGGGGCACATCTGACACTGAAGCTTTCTTT
CASSTPGGTSDTEAFF
>TRBD2|TRBV5-1|.|17|TRBJ2-1
TGCGCCAGCAGCCCGGGGGGAGCGGGAGAGGCGTACAATGAGCAGTTCTTC
CASSPGGAGEAYNEQFF
>.|TRBV20-1|few|14|TRBJ2-5
TGCAGTGCTAGCACGACCCAGGGCCAGGGGACCCAGTACTTC
CSASTTQGQGTQYF
>.|TRBV5-8|few|14|TRBJ2-7
TGTGCCAGCAGCTTGGGACAGACCTACTACGAGCAGTACTTC
CASSLGQTYYEQYF
>.|TRBV2|.|14|TRBJ1-5
TGTGCCAGCAAAGGGCCCGGGCCCAACAAGCCCCAGCATTTT
CASKGPGPNKPQHF
>TRBD2|TRBV5-1|.|16|TRBJ2-3
TGCGCCAGCAGCTTACTAGCGGGGGGGGCCGCAGATACGCAGTATTTT
CASSLLAGGAADTQYF
>TRBD1|TRBV15|few|15|TRBJ2-7
TGTGCCACCAGCAGAGACATCTGGGACAGCCACGAGCAGTACTTC
CATSRDIWDSHEQYF
>.|TRBV7-9|.|12|TRBJ2-7
TGTGCCAGCAGCTTAGCTACATACGAGCAGTACTTC
CASSLATYEQYF
>.|TRBV20-1|few|17|TRBJ1-5
TGCAGTGCTAGAGACCCCCTAATCGGTGGTAGCAATCAGCCCCAGCATTTT
CSARDPLIGGSNQPQHF
>TRBD1|TRBV19|few|16|TRBJ1-2
TGTGCCAGTAGTATAGCGATGGGACAGGCGTATACTGGCTACACCTTC
CASSIAMGQAYTGYTF
>.|TRBV24-1|.|14|TRBJ2-1
TGTGCCACCTGTCAGGGGCCGACCTACAATGAGCAGTTCTTC
CATCQGPTYNEQFF
>.|TRBV11-3|.|17|TRBJ1-2
TGTGCCAGCAGCTTAGAAGGCTGGGCAGGGGTTGGAAATGGCTACACCTTC
CASSLEGWAGVGNGYTF
>.|TRBV5-1|.|13|TRBJ1-2
TGCGCCAGCAGCTTGGACGGGTTCTATGGCTACACCTTC
CASSLDGFYGYTF